Presented here are 9 T cell receptor beta chains from one specimen sequenced in a study of technical replicates of blood from a handful of donors. Libraries were prepared by immunoSEQ multiplex PCR; TCRdb keeps only in-frame clonotypes and omits some of them. This repertoire shows about 94,000 clones, 90% to 97% found once; its top ten account for 0.22%. Sequenced: T cells isolated from PBMCs. These receptors all stem from a human donor in good health.

This clone came up once. This chain links TRBV28 with TRBJ2-5, with TRBD1 matching over 8 bases. CDR1 and CDR2 from the germline V gene are MDHEN and SYDVKM. V lost 6 bases to trimming and J lost 4 bases; unmatched junction nucleotides: 4. The CDR3 totals 13 residues. The CDR3 DNA reads as TGTGCCAGCAGGGTGACAGGGGCAGAGACCCAGTACTTC. Translating gives CASRVTGAETQYF.

A remark on this clone: Germline and junction disagree at one end, which may indicate a read error. The sample holds other DNA sequences that translate to the same CDR3. J is TRBJ2-7 and V is TRBV29-1, with 9 bases that match TRBD1. This CDR3 comprises 18 residues. Germline CDR1 and CDR2: SQVTM and ANQGSEA. CDR3 loop: CSVEGWGQGTPSSYEQYF. The CDR3 DNA reads TGCAGCGTCGAAGGGTGGGGACAGGGAACCCCAAGCTCCTACGAGCAGTACTTC.

This chain links TRBV5-6 with TRBJ2-5, with D perhaps TRBD2 (6 bases). Germline CDR1 is SGHDT and CDR2 is YYEEEE. V lost 2 bases, J lost 0 bases, and 14 bases lay in between. CDR3 length equals 16 residues. CDR3 loop: CASSFRGVGYQETQYF. The CDR3 nucleotides read TGTGCCAGCAGCTTCCGCGGGGTGGGCTACCAAGAGACCCAGTACTTC.

The chain carries TRBV7-3 and TRBJ2-1, with D perhaps matching TRBD1 (6 bases). This CDR3 region has 16 residues. With 2 bases removed from V and 7 bases from J, the gap between germline ends came to 18 bases. CDR1 and CDR2 from the germline V gene are SGHTA and FQGTGA. The CDR3 nucleotides are TGTGCCAGCAGCTTATTTGGACAGTACGAACATAATGAGCAGTTCTTC. Translation: CASSLFGQYEHNEQFF.

This clone was detected only once. The chain links TRBV28 to TRBJ2-4, with 11 bases lining up with TRBD2. This CDR3 is built from 15 residues. CDR1 is MDHEN and CDR2 is SYDVKM in the germline V gene. V was clipped by 5 bases and J by 6 bases; unmatched bases: 6. DNA for the CDR3: TGTGCCAGCAGTCAAGGGACTAGCGGAGGAAACATTCAGTACTTC. This encodes CASSQGTSGGNIQYF.

The chain is built from TRBV28 and TRBJ2-2; TRBD1 aligns across 9 bases. Germline-derived CDR1 and CDR2 are MDHEN and SYDVKM. CDR3 size: 16 residues. V lost 6 bases and J lost 4; bases outside the gene matches: 9. CDR3 nucleotide sequence: TGTGCCAGCAGCAGACAGGGGGTTAGTGGCACCGGGGAGCTGTTTTTT. It is translated as CASSRQGVSGTGELFF.

CDR3 in amino acids: CASSLPGQGWGEAFF. As DNA, the CDR3 is TGTGCCAGCAGTTTACCCGGACAGGGGTGGGGTGAAGCTTTCTTT. The rearrangement links TRBV27 to TRBJ1-1; 9 bases agree with TRBD1. This CDR3 is 15 amino acids long. J was trimmed by 7 bases and V by 2 bases; bases with no gene match: 8. CDR1 is MNHEY and CDR2 is SMNVEV in the germline V gene (reference sequence).

V and J are TRBV2 and TRBJ2-1, with 7 positions matching TRBD1. Germline V gene data show CDR1 as SNHLY and CDR2 as FYNNEI. The CDR3 is made up of 15 amino acids. Unmatched junction bases numbered 6, after V lost 6 bases and J lost 1 base. The CDR3 DNA sequence: TGTGCCAGCAGCCAAATGACAGGGTCCTACAATGAGCAGTTCTTC. Translating it yields CASSQMTGSYNEQFF.

This clone has just one count. The chain carries TRBV5-1 and TRBJ2-6; D is unclear. The CDR3 has 16 residues. Trimming cost V 0 bases and J 0 bases, with 7 bases left between them. Germline V gene data show CDR1 as SGHRS and CDR2 as YFSETQ. CDR3 sequence reads: CASSLGEYSGANVLTF. The CDR3 DNA is TGCGCCAGCAGCTTGGGAGAATACTCTGGGGCCAACGTCCTGACTTTC.